This T cell receptor beta chain was recovered during a study of blood T cell repertoires in COVID-19 (dated by TCRdb to the early 2020s). With regard to the full study: Samples from collaborators originated in the United States, Italy and Spain and spanned both the acute and convalescent phases of COVID-19. The prospective study material was composed of cDNA or gDNA derived from T cells, B-cell-depleted T cells, or PBMCs. Subjects who had been exposed to COVID-19, were actively infected with it, or had recovered from it provided the deeply sampled blood TCRbeta repertoires that made up the dataset. The repertoires were released in a freely available public database intended as a resource for research on the immune response to SARS-CoV-2. Samples came from the ongoing ImmuneRACE study (first 160 participants) plus 1,254 subjects from 6 global collaborators. The sample metadata nearly always contained a de-identified subject ID, COVID-19 status, age in years and sex. Where available, HLA class I and class II types were obtained from metadata supplied by the sample provider rather than from assay-based typing.

The paper's findings and limits, for the study overall: Clinical and demographic metadata were provided uncurated, with the amount varying by source and participant.

In the prospective study, participants were about 18 to 95 years old, resided in around 25 geographic areas of the United States, and were enrolled through a virtual design. In the prospective study, participants were assigned to cohorts based on the clinical history participants reported in a screening survey and a study questionnaire. In the prospective study, mobile phlebotomists collected whole blood, serum and a nasopharyngeal or oropharyngeal swab from each participant. Prospective study participants could optionally give additional blood draws and questionnaires over a roughly two-month period. Before DNA extraction, blood samples from the prospective study were shipped at room temperature or frozen. This clone is a singleton in its sample. Its recognized antigen is unknown. No base-level quality is on record; no much larger clone is a single base apart. The immunoSEQ Assay, a bias-controlled multiplex PCR, was used to amplify TCRbeta CDR3 regions from genomic DNA. In the original analysis: Within the assay, amplification of reference gene primers was used to estimate how many nucleated cells each sample contained. To quantify the absolute abundance of each unique TCRbeta CDR3 rearrangement, sequence reads were collapsed and filtered. For each sample, productive Simpson clonality was calculated as the square root of Simpson's diversity index over productive rearrangements. Entries here come from immuneACCESS through TCRdb and include only in-frame sequences with V and J called. Some clones fail to appear in such tables; in the studies checked, an unresolved V gene covers under half of the shortfall, and the cause of the remainder is unknown. The DNA was the basis for D and trimming; V, J and clone size are from that table. In all, the sample holds 300,000 to 350,000 clones, and 90% of those were seen once. Together, the top ten hold approximately 4.3% of the sample.

The TCR sequence derives from a woman between 18 and 29 years old with acute COVID-19. The material sequenced was PBMCs or T cells enriched from blood (not recorded which).

The CDR3 is CASSLGDRANYGYTF. The DNA sequence follows: TGTGCCAGCAGCTTAGGGGACAGGGCTAACTATGGCTACACCTTC. The V gene is TRBV7-9 and the J gene is TRBJ1-2, with 9 junctional bases fitting TRBD1. V is trimmed back by 1 base and J by 0 bases, and the junction contains 0 bases that no gene match accounts for. The CDR3 measures 15 amino acids from cysteine to phenylalanine. Solely the CDR3 DNA is kept, with 45 bases framed from the first base. For CDR1 and CDR2, the germline V gene (reference sequence) lists SEHNR and FQNEAQ.